What follows are 17 T cell receptor beta chains derived from one specimen sequenced in a study of vaccination and CD4 T cells after COVID-19. Treatment indicated: approximately nine-day PBMC culture with coronavirus spike peptide pools or control peptides (ViraFEST assay). These receptors' targets are unknown. Oncomine TCR Beta short-read sequencing was applied to DNA from cultured CD4+ T cells. TCRdb re-analysed the PCR reads in MiXCR, keeping a single row per CDR3 protein. The sample records roughly 19,000 distinct CDR3 sequences, around 56% being singletons. Sequences were derived from CD4+ T cells from blood, cultured in vitro, sampled before SARS-CoV-2 vaccination. All receptors derive from a human donor who had recovered from COVID-19.

The CDR3, as DNA: TGCGCCAGCAGCCAAGGGGGTTCGGGATGGTGGGGCTACACCTTC. Translated: CASSQGGSGWWGYTF. The chain is built from TRBV4-1 and TRBJ1-2; D is unresolved. The V end lost 1 base, the J end lost 8 bases, and 17 bases lay between the germline ends. The germline V gene has CDR1 MGHRA and CDR2 YSYEKL. There are 15 residues in the CDR3.

The gene calls are TRBV28 and TRBJ1-6; D remains unclear. This CDR3 spans 14 amino acids. The V end lost 11 bases, the J end lost 7 bases, and 18 bases lay between the germline ends. The germline V gene encodes CDR1 MDHEN and CDR2 SYDVKM. The CDR3 sequence is CAVEGQARNSPLHF. The DNA for the CDR3 is TGTGCCGTAGAAGGGCAGGCTAGAAATTCACCCCTCCACTTT.

The chain joins TRBV2 to TRBJ2-5; possibly TRBD1 for D (6 bases). The CDR3 runs 13 residues. V lost 6 bases and J lost 1, with 9 bases in between. In germline, CDR1 is SNHLY, CDR2 FYNNEI. The CDR3 protein is CASRPGVQETQYF. The CDR3, as DNA: TGTGCCAGCAGACCAGGGGTCCAAGAGACCCAGTACTTC. The complete variable domain, with remaining parts taken from reference TRBV2 and TRBJ2-5, reads EPEVTQTPSHQVTQMGQEVILRCVPISNHLYFYWYRQILGQKVEFLVSFYNNEISEKSEIFDDQFSVERPDGSNFTLKIRSTKLEDSAMYFCASRPGVQETQYFGPGTRLLVL.

The chain has TRBV20-1 and TRBJ2-7, with 9 bases that match TRBD2. The CDR3 extends over 14 amino acids. The germline CDR1 and CDR2 sequences are DFQATT and SNEGSKA (reference sequence). V was pared by 5 bases and J by 6 bases, with 11 bases of the junction left unmatched. The CDR3 sequence is CSASSQREAIEQYF. CDR3 in DNA: TGCAGTGCTTCCAGCCAGCGGGAGGCAATCGAGCAGTACTTC.

The rearrangement links TRBV25-1 to TRBJ2-1, with 9 bases that match TRBD1. The CDR3 is 14 amino acids. V was pared by 10 bases and J by 6 bases, with 10 bases of the junction left unmatched. Germline CDR1 reads MGHDK; CDR2 reads SYGVNS. The CDR3 reads CATIEQGARNEQFF. CDR3 nucleotides: TGTGCCACCATAGAACAGGGGGCCCGCAATGAGCAGTTCTTC.

This chain connects TRBV4-1 to TRBJ2-3; D is unresolved. The CDR3 consists of 16 residues. V lost 0 bases to trimming and J lost 1 base, with 11 bases between them. Germline values: CDR1 MGHRA, CDR2 YSYEKL. The CDR3 spells CASSQDPGQGTDTQYF. The DNA of the CDR3 is TGCGCCAGCAGCCAAGATCCTGGGCAGGGCACAGATACGCAGTATTTT.

This rearrangement joins TRBV20-1 to TRBJ2-1; 14 bases agree with TRBD2. The CDR3 is 20 residues long. J lost 7 bases, V lost 0 bases, and 17 bases had no gene match. Per germline, CDR1 DFQATT and CDR2 SNEGSKA (reference sequence). The chain's CDR3 is CSAREPTGTSGGWEANEQFF. DNA of the CDR3: TGCAGTGCTAGAGAGCCGACCGGGACTAGCGGGGGTTGGGAGGCTAATGAGCAGTTCTTC.

In this sample, this clonotype turned up once. V gene TRBV27 combines with J gene TRBJ2-3; 9 bases are shared with TRBD1. The CDR3 has 15 residues. Germline lookup yields CDR1 MNHEY and CDR2 SMNVEV (reference sequence). V lost 1 base, J lost 1 base, and 0 bases stayed unmatched. The CDR3 nucleotides read TGTGCCAGCAGTTTATGGACAGGGGGCACAGATACGCAGTATTTT. Encoded protein: CASSLWTGGTDTQYF.

This chain links TRBV20-1 with TRBJ2-7; 7 positions match TRBD2. This CDR3 region has 14 residues. Germline assignment: CDR1 DFQATT and CDR2 SNEGSKA (reference sequence). The CDR3 DNA reads as TGCAGGGCCTTTAGTGGGAGGGATTCCTACGAGCAGTACTTC. This codes for CRAFSGRDSYEQYF.

The rearrangement links TRBV30 to TRBJ2-3; TRBD2 agrees at 9 bases. CDR3 length: 14 amino acids. The V and J ends lost 8 bases and 2 bases, in that order; junction bases with no gene match: 8. CDR1 is GTSNPN, CDR2 SVGIG, per germline (reference sequence). The CDR3 DNA reads TGTGCCATAAGGGGCGGGAGGGCCACAGATACGCAGTATTTT. Translation gives CAIRGGRATDTQYF. The variable domain in full, completed from reference TRBV30 and TRBJ2-3, reads SQTIHQWPATLVQPVGSPLSLECTVEGTSNPNLYWYRQAAGRGLQLLFYSVGIGQISSEVPQNLSASRPQDRQFILSSKKLLLSDSGFYLCAIRGGRATDTQYFGPGTRLTVL.

This chain uses TRBV7-9 with TRBJ1-6; D is ambiguous. V lost 4 bases and J 13 bases, leaving 11 bases between the germline ends. The germline V gene has CDR1 SEHNR and CDR2 FQNEAQ (reference sequence). The CDR3 consists of 12 residues. The DNA of the CDR3 is TGTGCCAGCAGCTCCGCTAGGATGCCCCTCCACTTT. It is translated as CASSSARMPLHF.

The rearrangement links TRBV6-2 or TRBV6-3 to TRBJ2-7; 7 bases line up with TRBD1. This CDR3 is built from 14 residues. Germline-derived CDR1 and CDR2 are MNHEY and SVGEGT. V gave up 0 bases and J gave up 3 bases; unmatched junction bases: 2. The CDR3 DNA reads TGTGCCAGCAGTTACTCAGACAGGGACTACGAGCAGTACTTC. As protein: CASSYSDRDYEQYF.

This rearrangement joins TRBV28 to TRBJ2-7, with D perhaps TRBD1 (5 bases). V lost 5 bases and J 3 bases, leaving 14 bases between the germline ends. The CDR3 is made up of 14 amino acids. CDR1 and CDR2 from the germline V gene are MDHEN and SYDVKM. The CDR3 DNA follows: TGTGCCAGCAGTCTCAGGGCCATCGGCTACGAGCAGTACTTC. Protein sequence: CASSLRAIGYEQYF.

The V call is TRBV2, the J call TRBJ1-6; no definite D call. Trimming shortened V by 3 bases and J by 8 bases, and 5 bases separated the two germline ends. Germline V CDR1 and CDR2: SNHLY, FYNNEI. The CDR3 runs 12 residues. The CDR3 coding sequence is TGTGCCAGCAGTGATGAGTATTCACCCCTCCACTTT. This translates into CASSDEYSPLHF.

The chain combines TRBV20-1 with TRBJ2-7; tentatively, D is TRBD1 (7 bases). The germline V gene has CDR1 DFQATT and CDR2 SNEGSKA (reference sequence). The V end lost 2 bases, the J end lost 1 base, and 9 bases lay between the germline ends. The CDR3 is made up of 13 amino acids. The CDR3 is CSARQGGSYEQYF. The CDR3 nucleotides read TGCAGTGCTAGACAGGGGGGTTCCTACGAGCAGTACTTC.

The genes are TRBV4-1 and TRBJ1-5; D is unclear. The CDR3 covers 14 residues. V was clipped by 4 bases and J by 5 bases, with 12 bases between them. The germline gives CDR1 MGHRA, CDR2 YSYEKL. CDR3 amino acids: CASSLREGDQPQHF. CDR3 bases: TGCGCCAGCAGCCTACGAGAGGGAGATCAGCCCCAGCATTTT.

The J gene is TRBJ2-1, the V gene TRBV28; 12 bases agree with TRBD2. CDR3 length equals 18 residues. The germline gives CDR1 MDHEN, CDR2 SYDVKM. V trimming: 5 bases; J trimming: 0 bases; junction bases outside the gene matches: 8. As DNA, the CDR3 is TGTGCCAGCAGTCCCCGAGGACTAGCGGGGAGCTCCTACAATGAGCAGTTCTTC. Amino acid sequence: CASSPRGLAGSSYNEQFF.